A selection of T cell receptor beta chains follows, all from one sample in a study of early T cells in non-severe SARS-CoV-2 infection. Via MiXCR, TCRdb re-called the 5' RACE reads, giving one row per CDR3 protein. In the table there are tens of thousands of distinct CDR3 sequences, 5% of which are singletons. The sequencing here drew on whole blood, taken at baseline. The receptors stem from an adult who was a healthcare worker with PCR-confirmed SARS-CoV-2 infection or an uninfected control (not recorded which). Each CDR3 is given with its conserved first and last residue. The D gene is left open where the match is weak. Rows may omit the clone size; those that give it use once, few, many or a size class.

few	TRBJ1-2	-	TRBV29-1	TGCAGCGTTGAACGGGGCTATGGCTACACCTTC	CSVERGYGYTF
many	TRBJ1-1	TRBD1	TRBV7-3	TGTGCCAGCAGCTCGACAGGGTCCACTGAAGCTTTCTTT	CASSSTGSTEAFF
few	TRBJ2-1	-	TRBV10-3	TGTGCCATCAGGAGGGACCAGCGCAATGAGCAGTTCTTC	CAIRRDQRNEQFF
few	TRBJ1-1	TRBD1	TRBV7-9	TGTGCCAGCAGCGTACCACAGGGGACTGAAGCTTTCTTT	CASSVPQGTEAFF
many	TRBJ1-5	-	TRBV28	TGTGCCAGCAGCCGCAATCAGCCCCAGCATTTT	CASSRNQPQHF
many	TRBJ2-5	-	TRBV11-1	TGTGCCAGCAGCGAGACACCTAGGGAGACCCAGTACTTC	CASSETPRETQYF
many	TRBJ2-1	TRBD2	TRBV5-1	TGCGCCAGCAGCTCAGGACTAGCGGGGTACAATGAGCAGTTCTTC	CASSSGLAGYNEQFF
many	TRBJ1-4	TRBD1	TRBV15	TGTGCCACCCATGCGGACAGGGGGCGCGGTGAAAAACTGTTTTTT	CATHADRGRGEKLFF
many	TRBJ2-7	-	TRBV19	TGTGCCAGTAGTATTATGCCCTGGGGGGAGCAGTACTTC	CASSIMPWGEQYF
many	TRBJ1-2	-	TRBV20-1	TGCAGTGCACCCGGGTTGGGGGTTCCTAACTATGGCTACACCTTC	CSAPGLGVPNYGYTF
many	TRBJ2-7	-	TRBV20-1	TGCAGTGCTCCAGATCGAGCGGGTACAACCTACGAGCAGTACTTC	CSAPDRAGTTYEQYF
-	TRBJ2-7	TRBD1	TRBV2	TGTGCCAGCAGCCAAAGGACAGGAAGACCCTACGAGCAGTACTTC	CASSQRTGRPYEQYF
-	TRBJ2-4	TRBD1	TRBV4-2	TGTGCCAGCAGTCCGCCGGGGACAGCCCTAAACATTCAGTACTTC	CASSPPGTALNIQYF
-	TRBJ1-2	-	TRBV29-1	TGCAGCGTCTGGGGCTATGGCTACACCTTC	CSVWGYGYTF
-	TRBJ2-3	-	TRBV28	TGTGCCAAAAAAAAAGGGCGGGACACAGATACGCAGTATTTT	CAKKKGRDTDTQYF
few	TRBJ2-2	TRBD1	TRBV29-1	TGCAGCGTTGAAGTACAGGGGCGCGGGGAGCTGTTTTTT	CSVEVQGRGELFF
many	TRBJ2-7	-	TRBV15	TGTGCCACCAGCAGAACCACAGGGAACGAGCAGTACTTC	CATSRTTGNEQYF
many	TRBJ2-7	-	TRBV18	TGTGCCAGCTCACCACGGAATATCGGGGACGAGCAGTACTTC	CASSPRNIGDEQYF
many	TRBJ2-2	TRBD2	TRBV12-3/TRBV12-4	TGTGCCAGTACGTTAGCGGGAGGGGTCACCGGGGAGCTGTTTTTT	CASTLAGGVTGELFF
few	TRBJ2-3	TRBD1	TRBV5-1	TGCGCCAGCAGTTCCGGACAGGGAAGCACAGATACGCAGTATTTT	CASSSGQGSTDTQYF
many	TRBJ2-7	TRBD1	TRBV6-6	TGTGCCAGCAGTATGGACAGGGTCACGAACGAGCAGTACTTC	CASSMDRVTNEQYF
many	TRBJ2-2	-	TRBV29-1	TGCAGCGTTGAAGAAGGGTCTCGGCCCAAGAACACCGGGGAGCTGTTTTTT	CSVEEGSRPKNTGELFF
-	TRBJ2-3	-	TRBV11-2	TGTGCCAGCAGCTTATTCTACGCTGCCACAGATACGCAGTATTTT	CASSLFYAATDTQYF
-	TRBJ2-7	TRBD2	TRBV29-1	TGCAGCGTTGGGGGAGGGCCGTACGAGCAGTACTTC	CSVGGGPYEQYF
-	TRBJ2-7	TRBD1	TRBV18	TGTGCCAGCTCACCACTTTCCCGGGACAGGGTCTCGTACGAGCAGTACTTC	CASSPLSRDRVSYEQYF
few	TRBJ1-1	-	TRBV7-9	TGTGCCAGCAGCTGGGACGTAGGGCTTCTGAACACTGAAGTTTTCTTT	CASSWDVGLLNTEVFF
-	TRBJ1-1	TRBD1	TRBV11-2	TGTGCCAGCAGCTTCACAGGGGGCTGGATTGAAGCTTTCTTT	CASSFTGGWIEAFF
many	TRBJ1-1	-	TRBV7-2	TGTGCCAGCAGCGCTACCCCGTTGGCCACTGAAGCTTTCTTT	CASSATPLATEAFF
-	TRBJ1-4	TRBD1	TRBV7-9	TGTGCCAGCAGCTCTGGGACAGGGGCAACTAATGAAAAACTGTTTTTT	CASSSGTGATNEKLFF